This TCR beta chain is from a study of beta chain features in type 1 diabetes listed by TCRdb under 2018. Study-level background: Mean age, gender distribution, total cell number and subset yield did not differ between patients and healthy donors. Across all samples, about 110 million sorted cells were examined, and cell number per subset correlated strongly with RNA yield. In the study, recently diagnosed type 1 diabetes patients and matched healthy donors were compared on the TCRB repertoires of their sorted circulating CD4+ T cell subsets. Regulatory and stem cell-like memory subsets were isolated from only 8 patients and roughly eight healthy donors, whereas naive and central memory subsets came from all 28 donors.

The sample holds a few counts of this clone. Its antigen has not been determined. No per-base quality is available; no much larger clone lies one base away. The High Capacity cDNA Reverse Transcription Kit was used to reverse transcribe all of the isolated RNA, meaning that expressed TCRB transcripts were what got sequenced. Naive, central memory and regulatory T cell samples underwent deep immunoSEQ sequencing, averaging around 3.6 million total reads per sample. After sorted cells were lysed in RLT buffer, RNA was extracted with DNase-treated RNeasy Micro or Mini kits, with the choice depending on cell number. Each cell subset was processed separately to prevent cross-contamination, with patient and healthy donor samples processed together. TCRB sequences were amplified from cDNA with the immunoSEQ multiplex PCR, producing 87-bp fragments spanning the CDR3 region. Sequencing of the amplicons was done on the Illumina HiSeq platform. Concerning the study's data processing: Synthetic template baselines were used to correct PCR bias computationally, reads within Hamming distance 2 were collapsed, and singletons that could not be merged were discarded. Reads were aligned against IMGT to assign V, D and J genes, CDR3 length and insertions or deletions at six rearrangement sites. Within each subset, clonotype counts were normalized to sorted cell number, and only after that were true diversity and Gini coefficients computed with the tcR R package. The overlap coefficient, calculated on TCRB nucleotide sequences, was used to quantify repertoire sharing. As a proxy for the pre-selection repertoire, out-of-frame TCRB sequences from naive cells were analyzed. The source is immuneACCESS, and TCRdb retained only in-frame sequences with V and J called. Part of the clones is not carried over; for the studies checked, unresolved V genes explain less than half of this, and the remainder is unexplained. From that table come the V and J calls and clone size; the DNA was used to work out D and trimming. In this sample the table shows some 200,000 clones, roughly 17% of which occur a single time. More than 0.075% of the sample rests with the top ten.

What the study reported, not specific to this receptor: HLA sub-analyses involved small numbers of individuals, so any influence of HLA type on TCRB rearrangement remained unresolved. At VDJ recombination sites, patients with type 1 diabetes made fewer insertions and deleted more nucleotides, a pattern implying thymic rearrangement abnormalities. Shorter templates might have been favored by PCR, but patient and control samples were amplified and corrected together, so both groups would have been affected equally by any skew. In all four CD4+ subsets, TCRB CDR3 length was moderately but significantly shorter in type 1 diabetes patients. Naive, central memory and regulatory TCRB repertoires appeared more similar among patients than among healthy donors. Sequencing cDNA rather than genomic DNA could over-represent highly expressing activated cells, although activation and CD3 levels did not differ between groups.

Each donor gave one peripheral blood draw, about 110 mL on average, collected into heparinised tubes. Naive, central memory, regulatory and stem cell-like memory CD4+ T cells were sorted on a BD FACSAria II using a panel including CD45RO, CCR7, CD25, CD127, CD95 and CD27. Purity was above 95% for every sorted population. PBMCs were isolated right away by Lymphoprep density gradient centrifugation and were stained directly, without culture. To minimize batch effects, samples were stained and sorted in pairs, one healthy donor with one patient per experiment. Deletion took 11 bases off V and 4 bases off J, with a span of 15 bases between the germline ends. The germline V gene encodes CDR1 ENHRY and CDR2 SYGVKD. Taken from cysteine to phenylalanine, the CDR3 has 13 residues. Solely the CDR3 DNA is kept, with 39 bases framed from the first base.

Material for sequencing was naive CD4+ T cells from blood. Interpreted using the paper, the cell subset or site label stands for: true naive CD4+ T cells. The chain is made from TRBV10-3 and TRBJ2-1; the D gene identity is not certain. The receptor was isolated from a man in his thirties or forties with type 1 diabetes. CDR3 reads: CALGSPAYNEQFF. The DNA sequence is TGTGCCTTGGGCTCGCCGGCGTACAATGAGCAGTTCTTC.